The 31 T cell receptor beta chains below all came from one sample that was sequenced in a study of blood T cells in healthy people across ages. A J-beta primer mix and a sample-barcoded 5' primer were used in a second PCR of roughly 7 to 12 cycles. TCRdb re-called the 5' RACE reads with MiXCR, one entry per CDR3 protein. The sample records approximately 760,000 distinct CDR3 sequences, 20% to 25% being singletons. The sample was also linked to a second study, of T cells of mothers and their children.

The sample was blood. Source of these receptors: a boy under 18 in good health.

CDR3: CASRPGTSPRAISYEQYF. The CDR3 nucleotides read TGTGCCAGCAGGCCCGGGACTAGCCCTAGAGCGATCTCCTACGAGCAGTACTTC. V usage is TRBV12-3 or TRBV12-4 and J usage is TRBJ2-1; 9 positions agree with TRBD2. The J call may be in error: the DNA end matches TRBJ2-7 better. The CDR3 runs 18 residues.

The chain couples TRBV7-9 to TRBJ1-2; perhaps TRBD1 as D (5 bases). This CDR3 comprises 14 residues. Germline V gene data show CDR1 as SEHNR and CDR2 as FQNEAQ (reference sequence). Trimming stripped 6 bases from V and 7 bases from J, with 18 bases between. CDR3 sequence reads: CASRRDGMGPGYTF. DNA of the CDR3: TGTGCCAGCAGAAGGGACGGGATGGGGCCTGGCTACACCTTC. The full variable domain, with the rest looked up from reference TRBV7-9 and TRBJ1-2, is DTGVSQNPRHKITKRGQNVTFRCDPISEHNRLYWYRQTLGQGPEFLTYFQNEAQLEKSRLLSDRFSAERPKGSFSTLEIQRTEQGDSAMYLCASRRDGMGPGYTFGSGTRLTVV.

This rearrangement joins TRBV28 to TRBJ2-5, with D possibly TRBD2 on 5 matching bases. Deletions cut 6 bases from V and 4 bases from J, with 27 bases between. CDR1 is MDHEN and CDR2 is SYDVKM in the germline V gene. The CDR3 is made up of 18 amino acids. This CDR3 is CASSRVKKVAWGVETQYF. Here the CDR3 DNA reads TGTGCCAGCAGCAGAGTAAAAAAAGTAGCCTGGGGAGTAGAGACCCAGTACTTC.

The chain uses TRBV29-1 and TRBJ2-7; D is perhaps TRBD1 or TRBD2 (6 bases each). This CDR3 spans 16 amino acids. V was trimmed by 0 bases and J by 4 bases, leaving 19 bases between them. Germline assignment: CDR1 SQVTM and CDR2 ANQGSEA. CDR3 residues: CSVEDTPGAGSYEQYF. CDR3 DNA sequence: TGCAGCGTTGAAGATACCCCGGGGGCAGGGTCTTACGAGCAGTACTTC.

The chain has TRBV6-6 and TRBJ2-5; weak D call: TRBD2 (5 bases). The J call is uncertain, as TRBJ2-7 better fits the DNA end. This CDR3 spans 14 amino acids. Germline V gene data show CDR1 as MNHNY and CDR2 as SVGAGI (reference sequence). The CDR3: CASSLHPSSGEQYF. For the CDR3, the DNA is TGTGCCAGCAGCCTTCACCCTAGCAGCGGCGAGCAGTACTTC.

In nucleotides, the CDR3 is TGTGCCAGCAGCCAAGATGTAGGGGGCACCGTAATTTCACCCCTCCACTTT. Protein product: CASSQDVGGTVISPLHF. The gene calls are TRBV3-1 and TRBJ1-6, with 7 bases that match TRBD1. Germline values: CDR1 LGHDT, CDR2 YNNKEL (reference sequence). This CDR3 region has 17 residues. V gave up 0 bases and J gave up 9 bases; unmatched junction bases: 11.

The chain joins TRBV4-1 to TRBJ2-1, with D perhaps TRBD2 (5 bases). The V end lost 1 base, the J end lost 4 bases, and 14 bases lay between the germline ends. The CDR3 is made up of 16 amino acids. The V gene's germline CDR1 is MGHRA and CDR2 YSYEKL. CDR3 sequence (DNA): TGCGCCAGCAGCCAAGGGACTGATTTGCGTTACAATGAGCAGTTCTTC. Encoded protein: CASSQGTDLRYNEQFF.

The chain links TRBV7-9 to TRBJ2-5; TRBD2 matches 7 bases. With the DNA end fitting TRBJ2-1 better, the J assignment may be wrong. The CDR3 consists of 15 residues. Germline-derived CDR1 and CDR2 are SEHNR and FQNEAQ (reference sequence). DNA of the CDR3: TGTGCCAGCAGCTGGGGGGGAACCCGTAGTCATGAGCAGTTCTTC. It yields the protein CASSWGGTRSHEQFF.

This chain links TRBV29-1 with TRBJ2-1, with TRBD1 matching over 8 bases. The J call may not be correct, given that the DNA end is closer to TRBJ2-5. The CDR3 length is 14 residues. Germline V gene lookup returns CDR1 SQVTM and CDR2 ANQGSEA. The CDR3 nucleotides are TGCAGCGTGGACACCGGGACAGGTATACAGACCCAGTACTTC. The encoded protein is CSVDTGTGIQTQYF.

This clonotype has a handful of counts. This chain links TRBV5-1 with TRBJ2-2; 7 nucleotides agree with TRBD2. The CDR3 length is 13 residues. Germline trimming cut 5 bases from V and 6 bases from J; bases unmatched to any gene: 4. Germline CDR1 is SGHRS and CDR2 is YFSETQ. CDR3 region: CASRQAGAGELFF. The DNA for the CDR3 is TGCGCCAGCAGACAGGCGGGGGCCGGGGAGCTGTTTTTT.

This clonotype has only a few counts. J is TRBJ2-2 and V is TRBV29-1; 8 positions agree with TRBD1. CDR3 length: 14 amino acids. The V gene end was trimmed by 6 bases and the J gene end by 0 bases; junction bases not matched to a gene: 3. Germline loops: CDR1 SQVTM, CDR2 ANQGSEA. The CDR3 is CSVRTGSNTGELFF. CDR3 nucleotide sequence: TGCAGCGTCCGGACAGGGTCGAACACCGGGGAGCTGTTTTTT.

This clonotype was seen at least ten times. J is TRBJ2-5 and V is TRBV18, with TRBD2 matching over 8 bases. The DNA end favors TRBJ2-1, so the J call may be wrong. This CDR3 contains 15 residues. The germline gives CDR1 KGHSH, CDR2 LQKENI. The CDR3 DNA is TGTGCCAGCTCCCCCACGGGGGGGCCCATAAATGAGCAGTTCTTC. Translating gives CASSPTGGPINEQFF.

This clonotype showed up just once. The chain carries TRBV5-5 and TRBJ2-2; 8 positions agree with TRBD1. V lost 0 bases, J lost 7 bases, and 5 bases stayed unmatched. Germline values: CDR1 SGHKS, CDR2 YYEKEE (reference sequence). This CDR3 contains 15 residues. DNA for the CDR3: TGTGCCAGCAGCTTGGATCCAGGGGGCGGCGGGGAGCTGTTTTTT. It encodes CASSLDPGGGGELFF.

V gene TRBV27 combines with J gene TRBJ1-5; no clear D gene. The CDR3 is 15 amino acids. Germline loops: CDR1 MNHEY, CDR2 SMNVEV (reference sequence). V shed 0 bases and J shed 0 bases, with 6 bases lying between them. CDR3 protein: CASSLSTFSNQPQHF. Written as DNA, the CDR3 is TGTGCCAGCAGTTTATCGACCTTTAGCAATCAGCCCCAGCATTTT.

The chain is built from TRBV12-3 or TRBV12-4 and TRBJ2-7; a weak D match, TRBD2 (6 bases). TRBJ2-1 explains the end of the DNA better; the J call may be wrong. This CDR3 is built from 15 residues. This CDR3 reads CASSYPGARDNEQFF. For the CDR3, the DNA is TGTGCCAGCAGTTATCCGGGAGCCAGAGACAATGAGCAGTTCTTC.

This clonotype was detected a few times. V is TRBV7-9 and J is TRBJ2-5; D not resolved. The end of the DNA is better explained by TRBJ2-7, so the J call may be wrong. The CDR3 contains 12 residues. The germline V gene encodes CDR1 SEHNR and CDR2 FQNEAQ (reference sequence). CDR3 amino acids: CASSLSSPEQYF. The CDR3 bases are TGTGCCAGCAGCTTATCCTCCCCCGAGCAGTACTTC.

The rearrangement links TRBV7-9 to TRBJ2-2; TRBD1 agrees at 7 bases. The CDR3 is made up of 17 amino acids. With 1 base clipped from V and 3 bases from J, the junction kept 8 bases outside the gene matches. Germline V CDR1 and CDR2: SEHNR, FQNEAQ (reference sequence). CDR3 nucleotide sequence: TGTGCCAGCAGCTTAGTGGGGACAGCCATGGACACCGGGGAGCTGTTTTTT. Translated: CASSLVGTAMDTGELFF.

The genes are TRBV28 and TRBJ2-3, with 8 bases that match TRBD1. The ends lost 3 bases at V and 4 bases at J; junction bases unmatched: 3. The germline gives CDR1 MDHEN, CDR2 SYDVKM. The CDR3 covers 14 residues. The CDR3 protein is CASSFDRGSDTQYF. CDR3 coding DNA: TGTGCCAGCAGTTTTGACAGGGGTTCAGATACGCAGTATTTT.

This clonotype appeared a single time. The chain couples TRBV6-2 or TRBV6-3 to TRBJ1-4; unclear D gene. V was pared by 2 bases and J by 7 bases, with 23 bases between. CDR3 length: 18 amino acids. Per the germline V gene, CDR1 is MNHEY and CDR2 is SVGEGT. The CDR3 here is CASSYPSGSPPFGEKLFF. The CDR3 DNA follows: TGTGCCAGCAGTTACCCCTCCGGATCCCCACCCTTCGGTGAAAAACTGTTTTTT.

This clonotype was recorded many times. This chain uses TRBV3-1 with TRBJ2-6, with D possibly matching TRBD2 (5 bases). Germline V lookup: CDR1 LGHDT, CDR2 YNNKEL (reference sequence). Trimming stripped 2 bases from V and 1 base from J, with 12 bases between. The CDR3 has 17 amino acids. The CDR3 sequence is CASSQRGTRSGANVLTF. Written as DNA, the CDR3 is TGTGCCAGCAGCCAACGGGGTACTCGGTCTGGGGCCAACGTCCTGACTTTC.

The sample holds a few counts of this clonotype. This chain connects TRBV20-1 to TRBJ2-5; D remains ambiguous. Looked up from germline, CDR1 is DFQATT and CDR2 is SNEGSKA (reference sequence). This CDR3 is 12 amino acids long. V shed 6 bases and J shed 11 bases, with 19 bases lying between them. Written as DNA, the CDR3 is TGCAGTGCCCGAATTACGGCTAATGAGCAGTACTTC. This gives the protein CSARITANEQYF.

This clonotype appeared a few times. The rearrangement joins TRBV7-9 to TRBJ2-2, with 12 nucleotides matching TRBD2. The CDR3 spans 14 residues. The V gene end was trimmed by 5 bases and the J gene end by 7 bases; junction bases not matched to a gene: 2. CDR1 and CDR2 from the germline V gene are SEHNR and FQNEAQ (reference sequence). The CDR3 region has the DNA TGTGCCAGCAGCACGGGACTAGCGGGCGGGGAGCTGTTTTTT. This sequence encodes CASSTGLAGGELFF. The full variable domain, completed using reference TRBV7-9 and TRBJ2-2, is DTGVSQNPRHKITKRGQNVTFRCDPISEHNRLYWYRQTLGQGPEFLTYFQNEAQLEKSRLLSDRFSAERPKGSFSTLEIQRTEQGDSAMYLCASSTGLAGGELFFGEGSRLTVL.

This clonotype was counted a few times. The rearrangement links TRBV4-1 to TRBJ2-2; 7 bases align to TRBD2. Germline V gene sequence: CDR1 MGHRA, CDR2 YSYEKL. The CDR3 is 17 residues long. V lost 1 base to trimming and J lost 6 bases; unmatched junction nucleotides: 11. The CDR3 DNA follows: TGCGCCAGCAGCCAAGTAGACACGGGACTAATCGCCGGGGAGCTGTTTTTT. Translated: CASSQVDTGLIAGELFF.

Concerning this clonotype itself: Given a much more abundant clone one base away, this may be a read error. The genes are TRBV7-2 and TRBJ2-4, with 7 bases aligning to TRBD2. The germline CDR1 and CDR2 sequences are SGHTA and FQGNSA. The CDR3 sequence is 13 residues long. The J segment lost 9 bases and the V segment lost 5 bases, leaving 7 bases of the junction unmatched. The CDR3 loop is CASSPRGGGIQYF. CDR3 coding DNA: TGTGCCAGCAGCCCCCGAGGCGGGGGCATTCAGTACTTC. The full variable domain, with the rest looked up from reference TRBV7-2 and TRBJ2-4, is GAGVSQSPSNKVTEKGKDVELRCDPISGHTALYWYRQSLGQGLEFLIYFQGNSAPDKSGLPSDRFSAERTGGSVSTLTIQRTQQEDSAVYLCASSPRGGGIQYFGAGTRLSVL.

The V gene is TRBV29-1, the J gene TRBJ2-5; D is unclear. There are 13 residues in the CDR3. Germline lookup yields CDR1 SQVTM and CDR2 ANQGSEA. Trimming removed 4 bases at V and 5 bases at J, with 14 bases between. DNA of the CDR3: TGCAGCGTTGTCGCAAGGGTCGGGGAGACCCAGTACTTC. Residues: CSVVARVGETQYF.

J is TRBJ2-6 and V is TRBV7-3; no clear D gene. V was clipped by 0 bases and J by 0 bases, with 9 bases between them. The CDR3 is 17 residues long. Per germline, CDR1 SGHTA and CDR2 FQGTGA. The CDR3 DNA is TGTGCCAGCAGCTTAACCTCCTTGGCCTCTGGGGCCAACGTCCTGACTTTC. This codes for CASSLTSLASGANVLTF.

The chain carries TRBV19 and TRBJ2-1; 9 nucleotides line up with TRBD2. Trimming took 7 bases from V and 6 from J; bases not matched to a gene: 4. CDR3 length: 13 residues. The germline gives CDR1 LNHDA, CDR2 SQIVND (reference sequence). For the CDR3, the DNA is TGTGCCAGTACCCTAGCGGGAACCAATGAGCAGTTCTTC. Encoded protein: CASTLAGTNEQFF.

A few counts support this clonotype. This chain uses TRBV15 with TRBJ2-1, with TRBD2 matching 10 bases. The CDR3 loop spans 15 amino acids. The V gene end was trimmed by 1 base and the J gene end by 8 bases; junction bases not matched to a gene: 5. CDR1 and CDR2 (germline): LNHNV, YYDKDF (reference sequence). The CDR3 bases are TGTGCCACCAGCAGAGGGAAGCGGGGGGGCCATGAGCAGTTCTTC. Translation gives CATSRGKRGGHEQFF.

CDR3 bases: TGCAGCGCGCTTTCCAGGGGAACCCAAGAGACCCAGTACTTC. Translated: CSALSRGTQETQYF. V gene TRBV29-1 combines with J gene TRBJ2-5; a possible D gene is TRBD1 (6 bases). This CDR3 is 14 amino acids long. Germline V gene sequence: CDR1 SQVTM, CDR2 ANQGSEA. The ends were cut back, 7 bases at V and 1 base at J, with 16 bases in the middle.

The chain couples TRBV6-5 to TRBJ1-2; D might be TRBD1 (6 bases). The CDR3 totals 14 residues. V lost 0 bases, J lost 4 bases, and 9 bases lay in between. Per the germline V gene, CDR1 is MNHEY and CDR2 is SVGAGI. The CDR3: CASSYSTGAYGYTF. CDR3 nucleotide sequence: TGTGCCAGCAGTTACTCGACAGGTGCCTATGGCTACACCTTC.

This chain links TRBV7-2 with TRBJ1-1; no clear D. Germline loops: CDR1 SGHTA, CDR2 FQGNSA. Trimming took 5 bases from V and 7 from J, leaving 14 bases between them. The CDR3 contains 13 residues. The CDR3 here is CASSRGPQLEAFF. The CDR3 DNA reads as TGTGCCAGCAGCCGCGGGCCGCAGCTTGAAGCTTTCTTT. Combining the CDR3 with reference TRBV7-2 and TRBJ1-1 gives the whole variable domain GAGVSQSPSNKVTEKGKDVELRCDPISGHTALYWYRQSLGQGLEFLIYFQGNSAPDKSGLPSDRFSAERTGGSVSTLTIQRTQQEDSAVYLCASSRGPQLEAFFGQGTRLTVV.